The rows below give T cell receptor beta chains drawn from one sample of a study of control samples from healthy donors and cancer patients. Clones were sequenced by immunoSEQ multiplex PCR, and TCRdb holds only the in-frame ones, with some missing. The table has fewer than 70,000 clones, approximately 86% seen once. Sequencing input: PBMCs. The receptors originated from a man in his 60s with head and neck cancer. Each CDR3 is given with its conserved first and last residue. D genes are given only for firm matches. Clone size is given for some rows only: seen once, a few or many times, or a class if the clone is expanded.

j_call | d_call | cdr3_length | v_call | clone_size | cdr3_nt | cdr3_aa
TRBJ1-6 | TRBD1 | 16 | TRBV7-2 | . | TGTGCCAGCAGCCACGAACGTGGGACAGGGGATTCACCCCTCCACTTT | CASSHERGTGDSPLHF
TRBJ2-5 | TRBD2 | 18 | TRBV4-2 | . | TGTGCCAGCAGCCAAGATAAAACCGGGACTAGCGGCCAAGAGACCCAGTACTTC | CASSQDKTGTSGQETQYF
TRBJ2-2 | TRBD1 | 13 | TRBV30 | . | TGTGCCTGGGACAGGGGGCTCACCGGGGAGCTGTTTTTT | CAWDRGLTGELFF
TRBJ1-2 | . | 12 | TRBV11-2 | . | TGTGCCAGCAGCTTAACGTACTATGGCTACACCTTC | CASSLTYYGYTF
TRBJ1-6 | TRBD1 | 15 | TRBV7-9 | medium-sized | TGTGCCAGCAGCGGAGGACAGGGGGCAGATTCACCCCTCCACTTT | CASSGGQGADSPLHF
TRBJ2-5 | . | 14 | TRBV7-2 | . | TGTGCCAGCAGCCAGGGTGGGAACCAAGAGACCCAGTACTTC | CASSQGGNQETQYF
TRBJ2-3 | . | 13 | TRBV9 | once | TGTGCCAGCAGCGAGCCCGGGGCAGATACGCAGTATTTT | CASSEPGADTQYF
TRBJ1-6 | . | 12 | TRBV6-5 | . | TGTGCCAGCAGTCAAAGAGATTCACCCCTCCACTTT | CASSQRDSPLHF
TRBJ1-4 | TRBD1 | 13 | TRBV6-5 | . | TGTGCCAGCAGACAGGGGTCTAATGAAAAACTGTTTTTT | CASRQGSNEKLFF
TRBJ2-7 | . | 14 | TRBV20-1 | few | TGCAGTGCTAGTTTTCGTCCAGGATTCTACGAGCAGTACTTC | CSASFRPGFYEQYF
TRBJ1-1 | . | 12 | TRBV12-3/TRBV12-4 | . | TGTGCCAGCAGTTTAACCCGGACAGCAGCTTTCTTT | CASSLTRTAAFF
TRBJ2-2 | TRBD2 | 16 | TRBV6-2/TRBV6-3 | . | TGTGCCAGCAGTACCCCGGGACTAGCGGGAGACGGGGAGCTGTTTTTT | CASSTPGLAGDGELFF
TRBJ1-1 | TRBD1 | 19 | TRBV4-2 | . | TGTGCCAGCAGCCCCTCCCCGGGACAGGCGGGAGGAGAGAACACTGAAGCTTTCTTT | CASSPSPGQAGGENTEAFF
TRBJ1-6 | . | 17 | TRBV28 | once | TGTGCCAGCAGTTTGGTTAGGCAGGCGAGCTATAATTCACCCCTCCACTTT | CASSLVRQASYNSPLHF
TRBJ2-2 | . | 16 | TRBV5-1 | . | TGCGCCAGCAGCCCCACGTCGCAGGGGACCGACGGGGAGCTGTTTTTT | CASSPTSQGTDGELFF
TRBJ2-5 | TRBD2 | 21 | TRBV7-8 | . | TGTGCCAGCAGCCATAGGGAATTCGGGGGTAGGCTAGCGGGAGCCCAAGAGACCCAGTACTTC | CASSHREFGGRLAGAQETQYF
TRBJ2-5 | . | 15 | TRBV28 | . | TGTGCCAGCACCCCTCCAAAGTTCATCCAGGAGACCCAGTACTTC | CASTPPKFIQETQYF
TRBJ1-2 | TRBD1 | 14 | TRBV29-1 | . | TGCAGCGTCTGGCCGGGACAGGGGAACTATGGCTACACCTTC | CSVWPGQGNYGYTF
TRBJ2-5 | . | 14 | TRBV19 | . | TGTGCCAGTAGTATAGGGCTTAACCAAGAGACCCAGTACTTC | CASSIGLNQETQYF
TRBJ1-2 | TRBD1 | 13 | TRBV6-6 | . | TGTGCCAGCAGTTATGGGACAGGGCAAGGCTACACCTTC | CASSYGTGQGYTF
TRBJ1-1 | . | 14 | TRBV27 | . | TGTGCCAGCACCTCATGGGATTTGAACACTGAAGCTTTCTTT | CASTSWDLNTEAFF
TRBJ1-5 | . | 13 | TRBV7-9 | . | TGTGCCAGCAGCCAAGACGGCAATCAGCCCCAGCATTTT | CASSQDGNQPQHF
TRBJ2-1 | TRBD1 | 16 | TRBV11-1 | once | TGTGCCAGCAGCTTACACAGGGGAAGCTCCTACAATGAGCAGTTCTTC | CASSLHRGSSYNEQFF
TRBJ2-1 | . | 11 | TRBV12-3/TRBV12-4 | . | TGTGCCAGCAGTTACGCTAATGAGCAGTTCTTC | CASSYANEQFF
TRBJ1-5 | . | 14 | TRBV6-5 | . | TGTGCCAGCAGGAACAGTTATAGCAATCAGCCCCAGCATTTT | CASRNSYSNQPQHF
TRBJ1-4 | . | 16 | TRBV6-1 | . | TGTGCCAGCAGTGAAGCTAACATCGGGGGAGAGGGAAAACTGTTTTTT | CASSEANIGGEGKLFF
TRBJ1-2 | . | 17 | TRBV30 | . | TGTGCCTGGAGTGAGATATTCGCAGACAGGCGCAACTATGGCTACACCTTC | CAWSEIFADRRNYGYTF
TRBJ2-5 | . | 15 | TRBV5-1 | once | TGCGCCAGCAGCTTGGCCAGGGGGGGCGGGGAGACCCAGTACTTC | CASSLARGGGETQYF
TRBJ1-2 | TRBD1 | 15 | TRBV5-4 | . | TGTGCCAGCAGCCAAGGGACAGGGGGCCCCTATGGCTACACCTTC | CASSQGTGGPYGYTF
TRBJ1-1 | . | 14 | TRBV10-2 | . | TGCGCCAGCAATACACGATCAGGGCGGACTGAAGCTTTCTTT | CASNTRSGRTEAFF
TRBJ1-2 | . | 14 | TRBV6-5 | . | TGTGCCAGCATAAAGACAGGCTCCTTCTATGGCTACACCTTC | CASIKTGSFYGYTF
TRBJ1-4 | . | 15 | TRBV6-5 | . | TGTGCCAGCACCCTGGCGGGGGCAACTAATGAAAAACTGTTTTTT | CASTLAGATNEKLFF
TRBJ1-2 | . | 14 | TRBV3-1/TRBV3-2 | . | TGTGCCAGCAGCCAACTACCAGGTGTCTATGGCTACACCTTC | CASSQLPGVYGYTF
TRBJ2-6 | . | 14 | TRBV5-6 | . | TGTGCCAGCAGCTTTCCCTCTGGGGCCAACGTCCTGACTTTC | CASSFPSGANVLTF
TRBJ1-2 | . | 14 | TRBV28 | . | TGTGCCAGCAGTTTCCGGGGTTCAGACTATGGCTACACCTTC | CASSFRGSDYGYTF
TRBJ1-5 | . | 15 | TRBV7-8 | once | TGTGCCAGCACCCTAGGGGGTAATAGCAATCAGCCCCAGCATTTT | CASTLGGNSNQPQHF
TRBJ1-5 | . | 12 | TRBV12-3/TRBV12-4 | . | TGTGCCAGCATGTCTTTCGGGCAGCCCCAGCATTTT | CASMSFGQPQHF
TRBJ1-4 | TRBD1 | 15 | TRBV4-1 | . | TGCGCCAGCAGCCGCCGGGACAGGGGGGATGAAAAACTGTTTTTT | CASSRRDRGDEKLFF
TRBJ2-5 | . | 13 | TRBV7-2 | . | TGTGCCAGCAGCTCGCGGAGCCAAGAGACCCAGTACTTC | CASSSRSQETQYF
TRBJ2-5 | TRBD1 | 16 | TRBV5-1 | . | TGCGCCAGCAGCCCCGGGCCGGGACAGGGGGTTGAGACCCAGTACTTC | CASSPGPGQGVETQYF
TRBJ1-4 | TRBD1 | 13 | TRBV10-3 | . | TGTGCCATCAGTGAGGGGACAGGGGACTCACTGTTTTTT | CAISEGTGDSLFF
TRBJ2-2 | . | 16 | TRBV6-2/TRBV6-3 | . | TGTGCCAGCAGTTACGGTTTTGGGCAGTACACCGGGGAGCTGTTTTTT | CASSYGFGQYTGELFF
TRBJ2-2 | TRBD2 | 15 | TRBV7-2 | . | TGTGCCAGCAGCCGCAGCGGGGGGGCCCCCGGGGAGCTGTTTTTT | CASSRSGGAPGELFF
TRBJ2-3 | . | 16 | TRBV6-6 | . | TGTGCCAGCAGGCCCAGGTCCTGGACTAGCACAGATACGCAGTATTTT | CASRPRSWTSTDTQYF
TRBJ1-5 | . | 15 | TRBV7-9 | . | TGTGCCAGCAGCCCTCCCGGGGTAGGGGGTCAGCCCCAGCATTTT | CASSPPGVGGQPQHF
TRBJ1-2 | . | 13 | TRBV12-3/TRBV12-4 | . | TGTGCCAGCAGTTCGGGGCCTGGGACACCGGACACCTTC | CASSSGPGTPDTF
TRBJ2-7 | . | 14 | TRBV28 | . | TGTGCCAGCACCCTAGGGGTCCCAACCTACGAGCAGTACTTC | CASTLGVPTYEQYF
TRBJ2-2 | . | 15 | TRBV18 | . | TGTGCCAGCTCAGTTGTATCCGAAAGAACCGGGGAGCTGTTTTTT | CASSVVSERTGELFF